Given below is one T cell receptor beta chain in context. What it recognizes is unknown. The ends lost 1 base at V and 4 bases at J; junction bases unmatched: 10. The germline V gene has CDR1 SGHTA and CDR2 FQGNSA. The CDR3 has 19 residues. These data are taken from a study of response to subunit inactivated influenza vaccine. Points from the study as a whole: There was a suggestion from the authors that each seasonal influenza vaccination recruits few new T cells.

Each CDR3 protein is one row after TCRdb ran MiXCR on the RT-PCR reads. Here the sample spans about 650,000 distinct CDR3 sequences, about a sixth being singletons. The clonotype comes from a man in his forties or fifties who received an inactivated influenza vaccine. J is TRBJ2-1 and V is TRBV7-2; TRBD2 agrees at 13 bases. The sequenced sample was PBMCs from blood, obtained roughly 12 days after vaccination. Here the CDR3 reads CASSLGLWTSGSTYNEQFF. DNA for the CDR3: TGTGCCAGCAGCTTAGGGCTGTGGACTAGCGGGAGTACATACAATGAGCAGTTCTTC.